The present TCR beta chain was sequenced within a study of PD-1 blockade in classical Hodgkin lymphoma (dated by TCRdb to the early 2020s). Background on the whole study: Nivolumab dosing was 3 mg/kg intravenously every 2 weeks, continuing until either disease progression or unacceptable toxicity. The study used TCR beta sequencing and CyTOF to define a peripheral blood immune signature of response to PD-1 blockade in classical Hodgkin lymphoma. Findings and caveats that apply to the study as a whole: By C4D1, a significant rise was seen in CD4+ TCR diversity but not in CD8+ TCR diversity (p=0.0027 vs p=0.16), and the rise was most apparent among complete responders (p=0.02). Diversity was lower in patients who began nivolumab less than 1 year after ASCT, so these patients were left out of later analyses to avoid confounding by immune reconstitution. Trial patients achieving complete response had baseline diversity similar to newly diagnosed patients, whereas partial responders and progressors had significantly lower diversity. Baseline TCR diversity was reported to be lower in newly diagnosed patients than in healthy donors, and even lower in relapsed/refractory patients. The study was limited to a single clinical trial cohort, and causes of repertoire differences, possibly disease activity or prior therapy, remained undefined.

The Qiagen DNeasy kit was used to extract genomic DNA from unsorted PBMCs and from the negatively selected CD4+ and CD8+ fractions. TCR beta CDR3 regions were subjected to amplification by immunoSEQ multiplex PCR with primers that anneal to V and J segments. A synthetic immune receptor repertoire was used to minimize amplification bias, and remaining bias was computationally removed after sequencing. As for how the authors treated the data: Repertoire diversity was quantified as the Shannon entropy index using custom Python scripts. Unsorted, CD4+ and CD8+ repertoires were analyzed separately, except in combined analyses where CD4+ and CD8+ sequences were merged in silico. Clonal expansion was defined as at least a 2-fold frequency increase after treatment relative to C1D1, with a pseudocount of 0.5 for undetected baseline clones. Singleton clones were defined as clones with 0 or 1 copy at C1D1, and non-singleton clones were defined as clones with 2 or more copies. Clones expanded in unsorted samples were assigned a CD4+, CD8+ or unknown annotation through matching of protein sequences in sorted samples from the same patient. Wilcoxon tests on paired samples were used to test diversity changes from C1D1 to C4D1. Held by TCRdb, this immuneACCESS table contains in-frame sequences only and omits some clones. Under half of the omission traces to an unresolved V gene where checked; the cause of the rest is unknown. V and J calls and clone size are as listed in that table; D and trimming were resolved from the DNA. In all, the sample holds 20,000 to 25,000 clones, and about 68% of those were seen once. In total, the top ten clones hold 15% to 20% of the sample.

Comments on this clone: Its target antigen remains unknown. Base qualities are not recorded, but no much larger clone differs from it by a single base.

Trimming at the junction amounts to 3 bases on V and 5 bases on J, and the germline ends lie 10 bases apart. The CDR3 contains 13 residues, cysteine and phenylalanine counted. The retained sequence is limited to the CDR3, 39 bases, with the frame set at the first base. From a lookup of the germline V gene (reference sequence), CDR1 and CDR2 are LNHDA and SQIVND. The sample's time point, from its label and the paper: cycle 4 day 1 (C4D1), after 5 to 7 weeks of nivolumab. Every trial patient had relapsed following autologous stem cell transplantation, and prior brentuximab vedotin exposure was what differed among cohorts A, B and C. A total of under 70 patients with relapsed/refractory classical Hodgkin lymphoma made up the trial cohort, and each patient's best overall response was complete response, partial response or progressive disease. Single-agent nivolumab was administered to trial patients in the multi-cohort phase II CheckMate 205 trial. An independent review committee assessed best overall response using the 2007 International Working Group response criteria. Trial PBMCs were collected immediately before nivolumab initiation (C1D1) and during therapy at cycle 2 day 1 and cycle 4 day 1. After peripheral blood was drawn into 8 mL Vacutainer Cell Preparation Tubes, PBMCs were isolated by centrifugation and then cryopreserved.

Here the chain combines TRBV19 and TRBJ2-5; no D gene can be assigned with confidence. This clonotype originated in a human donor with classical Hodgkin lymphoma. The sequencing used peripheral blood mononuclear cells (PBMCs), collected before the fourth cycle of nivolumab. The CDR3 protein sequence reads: CASSIGHRETQYF. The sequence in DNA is TGTGCCAGTAGTATTGGGCATAGGGAGACCCAGTACTTC.